Following are 28 T cell receptor beta chains from one sample sequenced in a study of T cell changes during pregnancy in multiple sclerosis. Libraries were prepared by immunoSEQ multiplex PCR; TCRdb keeps only in-frame clonotypes and omits some of them. Of 80,000 to 130,000 clones in the sample, around nine tenths were seen once. The sample was peripheral blood, taken in the second trimester of pregnancy. The source is a female donor with multiple sclerosis, enrolled in a pregnancy study.

The chain combines TRBV21-1 with TRBJ1-5; the DNA was not used to check the table's D call, TRBD1. TRBV21-1 is a recognized pseudogene. The length of the CDR3 is 16 residues. The CDR3 coding sequence is TGTGCCAGCAGCAAGGGACAGCGGCTAACGCATCAGCCCCAGCATTTT. Its translation is CASSKGQRLTHQPQHF.

This chain uses TRBV5-8 with TRBJ2-7, with a weak D call TRBD2 (6 bases). The CDR3 is 15 amino acids. Germline loops: CDR1 SGHTS, CDR2 YDEGEE. Trimming took 0 bases from V and 4 from J, leaving 14 bases between them. CDR3: CASSLGGRGPYEQYF. The CDR3, as DNA: TGTGCCAGCAGCTTGGGAGGGCGGGGCCCATACGAGCAGTACTTC.

The chain joins TRBV5-4 to TRBJ2-1, with D maybe TRBD2 (7 bases). This CDR3 spans 17 amino acids. Trimming pared 4 bases from V and 0 bases from J, leaving 17 bases between. Germline CDR1 and CDR2: SGHNT and YYREEE (reference sequence). The CDR3 reads CASSAWGGSSSYNEQFF. CDR3 sequence (DNA): TGTGCCAGCAGCGCCTGGGGGGGCTCAAGCTCCTACAATGAGCAGTTCTTC.

This clone appeared a single time. The V and J genes are TRBV18 and TRBJ1-6; 8 bases are shared with TRBD1. Germline-derived CDR1 and CDR2 are KGHSH and LQKENI. The CDR3 is 14 amino acids. The junction had 3 bases not matched to a gene; V was cut back by 3 bases and J by 8 bases. In DNA, the CDR3 is TGTGCCAGCTCACCCTTGGACAGGGATTCACCCCTCCACTTT. It is translated as CASSPLDRDSPLHF.

This clone has only one observation. The J gene is TRBJ1-4, the V gene TRBV6-1; tentatively, D is TRBD1 (5 bases). Trimming stripped 4 bases from V and 0 bases from J, with 6 bases between. Germline loops: CDR1 MNHNS, CDR2 SASEGT. This CDR3 is 14 amino acids long. The CDR3, as DNA: TGTGCCAGCAGTGGGACACCAACTAATGAAAAACTGTTTTTT. As protein: CASSGTPTNEKLFF.

The chain links TRBV11-2 to TRBJ2-2, with D perhaps matching TRBD2 (5 bases). Looked up from germline, CDR1 is SGHAT and CDR2 is FQNNGV. The germline V and J ends were trimmed by 4 bases and 4 bases, with 10 bases remaining between them. This CDR3 comprises 14 residues. The CDR3 is CASSSIRGTGELFF. Written as DNA, the CDR3 is TGTGCCAGCAGCTCAATTCGGGGCACCGGGGAGCTGTTTTTT.

The chain joins TRBV7-2 to TRBJ2-5, with TRBD2 matching 8 bases. The V and J ends lost 6 bases and 4 bases, in that order; junction bases with no gene match: 13. This CDR3 comprises 16 residues. Germline V gene data show CDR1 as SGHTA and CDR2 as FQGNSA. For the CDR3, the DNA is TGTGCCAGCAGTTTACGTGGCGGGGGGCTTAGAGAGACCCAGTACTTC. Its translation is CASSLRGGGLRETQYF.

The rearrangement joins TRBV7-2 to TRBJ2-2, with D unresolved. The germline V gene has CDR1 SGHTA and CDR2 FQGNSA. The V and J ends lost 2 bases and 7 bases respectively, with 17 bases between them. CDR3 length: 16 residues. The DNA for the CDR3 is TGTGCCAGCAGCTTACCCCTACTAAGAACCAGCGGGGAGCTGTTTTTT. It translates to CASSLPLLRTSGELFF.

The chain couples TRBV11-3 to TRBJ1-1, with 9 bases identical to TRBD1. V trimming: 8 bases; J trimming: 8 bases; junction bases outside the gene matches: 12. Germline lookup yields CDR1 SGHNT and CDR2 YENEEA. The CDR3 runs 14 residues. CDR3 region: CASSRDRVASEAFF. The CDR3 DNA is TGTGCCAGCTCTAGGGACAGGGTTGCCTCCGAAGCTTTCTTT.

This clone came up once. The chain couples TRBV6-4 to TRBJ2-1; D may be TRBD2 (5 bases). V was shortened by 6 bases and J by 5 bases, with 14 bases between the two germline ends. The CDR3 loop spans 14 amino acids. In germline, CDR1 is MRHNA, CDR2 SNTAGT. The CDR3 sequence: CASRVRARDNEQFF. The CDR3 nucleotides read TGTGCCAGCAGGGTGAGGGCGCGCGACAATGAGCAGTTCTTC.

This chain joins TRBV6-1 and TRBJ2-7, with a possible D match to TRBD1 (6 bases). CDR3 length: 14 amino acids. Trimming took 4 bases from V and 2 from J, leaving 12 bases between them. The germline gives CDR1 MNHNS, CDR2 SASEGT. CDR3 sequence: CASSVDRTTYEQYF. Written as DNA, the CDR3 is TGTGCCAGCAGTGTGGACAGAACAACCTACGAGCAGTACTTC.

V gene TRBV7-9 combines with J gene TRBJ2-7; maybe TRBD1 (7 bases). Trimming pared 5 bases from V and 7 bases from J, leaving 21 bases between. This CDR3 is built from 15 residues. Per germline, CDR1 SEHNR and CDR2 FQNEAQ (reference sequence). CDR3 protein: CASSPNFGQGGEQYF. The CDR3 coding sequence is TGTGCCAGCAGCCCAAATTTCGGGCAGGGGGGTGAGCAGTACTTC.

This chain links TRBV6-5 with TRBJ2-7; D gene uncertain. The CDR3 totals 13 residues. Trimming took off 4 bases at V and 9 bases at J, with 16 bases between the two ends. CDR1 and CDR2 (germline): MNHEY, SVGAGI. The CDR3 region is CASSLGAPAGQYF. The CDR3 DNA sequence: TGTGCCAGCAGTTTAGGCGCCCCTGCAGGGCAGTACTTC.

The chain combines TRBV5-1 with TRBJ1-1; possible D gene TRBD1, 6 bases. With 4 bases removed from V and 4 bases from J, the gap between germline ends came to 14 bases. The CDR3 consists of 14 residues. Looked up from germline, CDR1 is SGHRS and CDR2 is YFSETQ. CDR3 DNA sequence: TGCGCCAGCAGCGACGGGAGGGGGATCACTGAAGCTTTCTTT. Its protein product is CASSDGRGITEAFF. Combining the CDR3 with reference TRBV5-1 and TRBJ1-1 gives the whole variable domain KAGVTQTPRYLIKTRGQQVTLSCSPISGHRSVSWYQQTPGQGLQFLFEYFSETQRNKGNFPGRFSGRQFSNSRSEMNVSTLELGDSALYLCASSDGRGITEAFFGQGTRLTVV.

The V call is TRBV27, the J call TRBJ2-2; weak D call: TRBD1 (6 bases). This CDR3 comprises 14 residues. The germline V and J ends were trimmed by 4 bases and 6 bases, with 12 bases remaining between them. Germline V gene data show CDR1 as MNHEY and CDR2 as SMNVEV (reference sequence). The CDR3 DNA sequence: TGTGCCAGCAGTTCCACGGACAGATCCGGGGAGCTGTTTTTT. Translating it yields CASSSTDRSGELFF.

This clone was observed once. This rearrangement joins TRBV5-6 to TRBJ1-5; D remains ambiguous. The V gene lost 2 bases and the J gene lost 10 bases, with 16 bases spanning the gap. Germline CDR1 SGHDT, CDR2 YYEEEE. CDR3 length equals 14 residues. The CDR3 loop is CASSFGSEAAPQHF. The CDR3 bases are TGTGCCAGCAGCTTCGGCAGCGAAGCAGCTCCCCAGCATTTT.

V gene TRBV7-2 combines with J gene TRBJ1-1; TRBD1 matches 8 bases. This CDR3 is 14 amino acids long. Looked up from germline, CDR1 is SGHTA and CDR2 is FQGNSA. V shed 6 bases and J 1 base; nucleotides not matched to a gene: 4. Here the CDR3 reads CASSQDRANTEAFF. DNA for the CDR3: TGTGCCAGCAGTCAGGACAGGGCGAACACTGAAGCTTTCTTT.

The rearrangement uses TRBV27 and TRBJ2-1, with D possibly matching TRBD2 (5 bases). Germline V lookup: CDR1 MNHEY, CDR2 SMNVEV (reference sequence). The CDR3 runs 12 residues. The V gene lost 6 bases and the J gene lost 6 bases, with 9 bases spanning the gap. CDR3 in amino acids: CASSIGVNEQFF. The DNA for the CDR3 is TGTGCCAGCAGCATCGGGGTCAATGAGCAGTTCTTC.

The chain is built from TRBV19 and TRBJ2-1; D ambiguous. From germline, CDR1 is LNHDA and CDR2 SQIVND (reference sequence). Trimming removed 4 bases at V and 4 bases at J, with 11 bases between. This CDR3 comprises 14 residues. The DNA for the CDR3 is TGTGCCAGTAGTACGGTAGTCGGTTACAATGAGCAGTTCTTC. Translating it yields CASSTVVGYNEQFF.

This clone was seen only once. J is TRBJ2-2 and V is TRBV20-1; D unclear. V was trimmed by 8 bases and J by 6 bases, leaving 10 bases between them. The CDR3 covers 11 residues. Germline V lookup: CDR1 DFQATT, CDR2 SNEGSKA (reference sequence). CDR3: CSPFRAGELFF. The CDR3 DNA sequence: TGCAGTCCCTTCCGCGCCGGGGAGCTGTTTTTT.

This chain uses TRBV5-1 with TRBJ1-1, with TRBD1 matching 9 bases. V was clipped by 4 bases and J by 1 base; unmatched bases: 8. CDR3 length: 16 amino acids. Germline lookup yields CDR1 SGHRS and CDR2 YFSETQ. The CDR3: CASSAGTGRGNTEAFF. The CDR3 DNA reads TGCGCCAGCAGCGCGGGGACAGGGAGGGGGAACACTGAAGCTTTCTTT.

V usage is TRBV27 and J usage is TRBJ2-1; D perhaps matches TRBD2 (7 bases). Germline CDR1 reads MNHEY; CDR2 reads SMNVEV (reference sequence). Deletions cut 8 bases from V and 8 bases from J, with 19 bases between. There are 14 residues in the CDR3. CDR3 DNA: TGTGCCAGCGGGGGGGGCGGGAGAAGGGATGAGCAGTTCTTC. As protein: CASGGGGRRDEQFF.

This clone turned up a few times. CDR3 amino acids: CASSFKGLQNNEQFF. The CDR3 DNA reads TGTGCCAGCAGCTTTAAGGGGTTGCAGAACAATGAGCAGTTCTTC. The chain has TRBV7-9 and TRBJ2-1; possible D gene TRBD1, 5 bases. The CDR3 covers 15 residues. Germline values: CDR1 SEHNR, CDR2 FQNEAQ (reference sequence). V was shortened by 3 bases and J by 5 bases, with 14 bases between the two germline ends.

The CDR3 loop is CASRWGDNTGELFF. The CDR3 DNA reads as TGTGCCAGCAGGTGGGGCGATAACACCGGGGAGCTGTTTTTT. The chain joins TRBV6-6 to TRBJ2-2; the D gene is possibly TRBD1 (5 bases). The V gene lost 6 bases and the J gene lost 2 bases, with 10 bases spanning the gap. The CDR3 runs 14 residues. Looked up from germline, CDR1 is MNHNY and CDR2 is SVGAGI (reference sequence).

The chain uses TRBV27 and TRBJ1-3, with D unclear. This CDR3 region has 13 residues. Germline V lookup: CDR1 MNHEY, CDR2 SMNVEV (reference sequence). V lost 8 bases and J 0 bases, leaving 8 bases between the germline ends. This CDR3 is CASQTGSGNTIYF. The CDR3 region has the DNA TGTGCCAGCCAGACGGGCTCTGGAAACACCATATATTTT.

The chain combines TRBV19 with TRBJ2-4; maybe TRBD1 (5 bases). The CDR3 totals 14 residues. Between the trimmed V and J ends, which lost 3 bases and 1 base, there was a span of 7 bases. Looked up from germline, CDR1 is LNHDA and CDR2 is SQIVND (reference sequence). DNA of the CDR3: TGTGCCAGTAGTATTCAGGGCGCCAAAAACATTCAGTACTTC. Its translation: CASSIQGAKNIQYF.

This chain's CDR3 is CASSLLQGGPSYNEQFF. In DNA form, the CDR3 reads TGCGCCAGCAGTTTACTACAGGGTGGCCCCTCCTACAATGAGCAGTTCTTC. The chain combines TRBV10-1 with TRBJ2-1; tentatively, D is TRBD1 (6 bases). The V end lost 5 bases, the J end lost 0 bases, and 17 bases lay between the germline ends. The CDR3 extends over 17 amino acids. Germline values: CDR1 WNHNN, CDR2 SYGVQD (reference sequence).

V usage is TRBV5-5 and J usage is TRBJ2-5; perhaps TRBD2 as D (5 bases). Germline CDR1 reads SGHKS; CDR2 reads YYEKEE (reference sequence). V lost 1 base and J lost 2, with 9 bases in between. The CDR3 extends over 14 amino acids. The CDR3 sequence is CASSLRLIQETQYF. In DNA form, the CDR3 reads TGTGCCAGCAGCTTGAGACTAATACAAGAGACCCAGTACTTC.